This TCR beta chain was recorded in a study of cytomegalovirus exposure and HLA in healthy donors. V was pared by 2 bases and J by 8 bases, with 13 bases between. The CDR3 is made up of 14 amino acids. Germline-derived CDR1 and CDR2 are SEHNR and FQNEAQ (reference sequence). Whole-study results and caveats: From TCR beta sequences, most subjects' HLA-A and HLA-B alleles were reportedly predicted accurately. Common viral pathogens seemed to be connected with several of the most significant clusters, according to a later analysis. Available immune exposure information was restricted to CMV serostatus only.

This clone appeared a few times. The antigen is not known. The primer mix had 60 Vbeta and 13 Jbeta primers. Assay used: immunoSEQ multiplex PCR; TCRdb lists only in-frame clones, some missing. The sample includes more than 85,000 clones, 69% of them seen just once. Material: PBMCs. The sequence was obtained from a man aged 30 to 45 in good health and CMV-seronegative. The chain uses TRBV7-9 and TRBJ2-4; TRBD2 is a possible D gene (5 bases). CDR3 in amino acids: CASSLRGSGDIQYF. CDR3 nucleotide sequence: TGTGCCAGCAGCTTAAGAGGGTCCGGGGACATTCAGTACTTC. The full variable domain, rest sourced from reference TRBV7-9 and TRBJ2-4, is DTGVSQNPRHKITKRGQNVTFRCDPISEHNRLYWYRQTLGQGPEFLTYFQNEAQLEKSRLLSDRFSAERPKGSFSTLEIQRTEQGDSAMYLCASSLRGSGDIQYFGAGTRLSVL.